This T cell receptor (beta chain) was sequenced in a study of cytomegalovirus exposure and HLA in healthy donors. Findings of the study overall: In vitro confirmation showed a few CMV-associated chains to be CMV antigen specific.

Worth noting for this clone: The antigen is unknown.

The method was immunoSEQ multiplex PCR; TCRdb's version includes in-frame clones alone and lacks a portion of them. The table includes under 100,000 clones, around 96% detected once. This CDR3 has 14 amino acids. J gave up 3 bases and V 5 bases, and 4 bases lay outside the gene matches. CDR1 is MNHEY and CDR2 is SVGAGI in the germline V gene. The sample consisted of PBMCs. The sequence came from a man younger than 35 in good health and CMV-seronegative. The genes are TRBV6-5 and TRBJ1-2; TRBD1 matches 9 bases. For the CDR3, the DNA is TGTGCCAGCAGTAGGGGGACAGGGCACTATGGCTACACCTTC. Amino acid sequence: CASSRGTGHYGYTF.